This T cell receptor (beta chain) was documented in a study of blood T cell repertoires in COVID-19. As for the study in general: Researchers got acute and convalescent COVID-19 samples from the United States, Italy and Spain. The cDNA or gDNA used as material had been derived from T cells, B-cell-depleted T cells, or PBMCs.

V lost 6 bases to trimming and J lost 0 bases, with 14 bases between them. The CDR3 is made up of 16 amino acids. CDR1 and CDR2 (germline): LGHNA, YNFKEQ. This clone was found a few times. In the authors' workflow: Reference gene primer amplification in the assay estimated nucleated cell counts. TCRdb's table, derived via immunoSEQ multiplex PCR, lists solely in-frame clones and lacks some. The V and J calls and clone size are taken from that table; D and trimming were inferred from the DNA. The data hold roughly 97,000 clones, with 76% observed a single time. The rearrangement links TRBV4-2 to TRBJ2-2, with D maybe TRBD2 (6 bases). The source of this sequence is a man in his sixties or seventies with acute or convalescent COVID-19. The sequenced material came from peripheral blood. The DNA of the CDR3 is TGTGCCAGCAGGTCCTTGGGGGGTGCGAACACCGGGGAGCTGTTTTTT. Residues: CASRSLGGANTGELFF.